Each of the 4 T cell receptor beta chains below was sequenced from the same sample in a study of spatial heterogeneity in lung cancer. TCRdb reprocessed the 5' RACE reads with MiXCR, giving one entry per CDR3 protein. The data hold 90,000 to 95,000 distinct CDR3 sequences, with around 12% observed a single time. Time point indicated: sample taken at primary tumor resection. The input material, whole RNA from tumor, nontumor lung or frozen PBMC, was sequenced unsorted. The material was PBMCs, obtained at surgery. The receptors derive from a male donor with early-stage non-small cell lung cancer.

This clonotype turned up a few times. J is TRBJ1-5 and V is TRBV6-1; D not certain. Looked up from germline, CDR1 is MNHNS and CDR2 is SASEGT. V was clipped by 2 bases and J by 8 bases, with 13 bases between them. CDR3 length: 14 amino acids. The CDR3 here is CASSELRLLEPQHF. CDR3 coding DNA: TGTGCCAGCAGTGAACTTCGGCTTCTGGAGCCCCAGCATTTT.

Of note for this clonotype: A read error is possible here, since a much larger clone lies one base away. This sequence joins TRBV7-8 and TRBJ2-7; no firm D call. Germline V gives CDR1 SGHVS, CDR2 FQNEAQ. The length of the CDR3 is 13 residues. V lost 7 bases to trimming and J lost 3 bases, with 13 bases between them. Here the CDR3 reads CASNFTSNYEQYF. The CDR3 bases are TGTGCCAGCAACTTCACGTCGAACTACGAGCAGTACTTC.

The J gene is TRBJ1-1, the V gene TRBV4-2, with D tentatively TRBD1 (5 bases). V lost 0 bases and J 6 bases, leaving 8 bases between the germline ends. Germline loops: CDR1 LGHNA, CDR2 YNFKEQ. The CDR3 loop spans 13 amino acids. This CDR3 reads CASSQEGTAEAFF. The CDR3 nucleotides read TGTGCCAGCAGCCAAGAAGGGACTGCTGAAGCTTTCTTT.

The rearrangement joins TRBV2 to TRBJ2-7, with D maybe TRBD1 (5 bases). The V end was cut by 7 bases, the J end by 2 bases, with 18 bases between. The CDR3 is made up of 15 amino acids. Germline-derived CDR1 and CDR2 are SNHLY and FYNNEI. DNA of the CDR3: TGTGCCAGCACCAAGGCTGAAACAGGAACCTACGAGCAGTACTTC. It specifies CASTKAETGTYEQYF.